One sample yielded the 9 T cell receptor beta chains listed below, sequenced in a study of technical replicates of blood from a handful of donors. Clones were read by immunoSEQ multiplex PCR, and TCRdb kept only the in-frame ones, dropping some. The repertoire holds approximately 85,000 clones, with under 95% as singletons. The sample comprised T cells isolated from PBMCs. These receptors came from a human donor in good health.

The CDR3 loop reads CASSPHGGEETQYF. Written as DNA, the CDR3 is TGTGCCAGCAGCCCTCACGGGGGGGAAGAGACCCAGTACTTC. The J gene is TRBJ2-5, the V gene TRBV9, with 8 bases that match TRBD2. CDR3 length: 14 residues. Germline lookup yields CDR1 SGDLS and CDR2 YYNGEE. V lost 4 bases to trimming and J lost 3 bases; unmatched junction nucleotides: 5.

The chain uses TRBV7-9 and TRBJ2-1, with TRBD2 matching 7 bases. Germline CDR1 reads SEHNR; CDR2 reads FQNEAQ (reference sequence). The CDR3 extends over 14 amino acids. After removal of 7 bases from V and 5 bases from J, the junction contained 8 bases not matched to a gene. CDR3 region: CASTGGRSHNEQFF. The CDR3 nucleotides are TGTGCCAGCACCGGCGGGAGAAGCCACAATGAGCAGTTCTTC.

The chain joins TRBV5-8 to TRBJ2-3; tentatively, D is TRBD1 (5 bases). CDR1 and CDR2 from the germline V gene are SGHTS and YDEGEE. The CDR3 runs 16 residues. V lost 0 bases and J lost 1, with 12 bases in between. Here the CDR3 reads CASSLGTLYGTDTQYF. CDR3 bases: TGTGCCAGCAGCTTGGGGACACTGTACGGCACAGATACGCAGTATTTT.

The CDR3 region is CASRPTGYEQYF. CDR3 nucleotides: TGTGCCAGCAGACCGACAGGGTACGAGCAGTACTTC. The chain links TRBV2 to TRBJ2-7; 7 bases match TRBD1. V gave up 6 bases and J gave up 4 bases; unmatched junction bases: 3. CDR1 SNHLY and CDR2 FYNNEI come from the germline V gene. The CDR3 runs to 12 residues. The whole variable domain, remainder taken from reference TRBV2 and TRBJ2-7, is EPEVTQTPSHQVTQMGQEVILRCVPISNHLYFYWYRQILGQKVEFLVSFYNNEISEKSEIFDDQFSVERPDGSNFTLKIRSTKLEDSAMYFCASRPTGYEQYFGPGTRLTVT.

This chain uses TRBV5-1 with TRBJ2-1, with no clear D. Trimming removed 0 bases from V and 0 bases from J, with 7 bases in between. Germline CDR1 is SGHRS and CDR2 is YFSETQ. This CDR3 is 15 amino acids long. CDR3: CASSLGRTSYNEQFF. In DNA form, the CDR3 reads TGCGCCAGCAGCTTGGGGAGAACCTCCTACAATGAGCAGTTCTTC. Based on the CDR3 plus reference TRBV5-1 and TRBJ2-1, the full variable domain is KAGVTQTPRYLIKTRGQQVTLSCSPISGHRSVSWYQQTPGQGLQFLFEYFSETQRNKGNFPGRFSGRQFSNSRSEMNVSTLELGDSALYLCASSLGRTSYNEQFFGPGTRLTVL.

This chain uses TRBV2 with TRBJ2-5, with D unclear. Between the trimmed V and J ends, which lost 5 bases and 5 bases, there was a span of 6 bases. Germline-derived CDR1 and CDR2 are SNHLY and FYNNEI. The CDR3 is 11 amino acids. The CDR3 bases are TGTGCCAGCAGTTTGAGGGAGACCCAGTACTTC. This gives the protein CASSLRETQYF. Supplemented by reference TRBV2 and TRBJ2-5, the full variable domain reads EPEVTQTPSHQVTQMGQEVILRCVPISNHLYFYWYRQILGQKVEFLVSFYNNEISEKSEIFDDQFSVERPDGSNFTLKIRSTKLEDSAMYFCASSLRETQYFGPGTRLLVL.

V gene TRBV5-1 combines with J gene TRBJ2-2, with D possibly matching TRBD1 (6 bases). V lost 4 bases and J lost 1, with 8 bases in between. Per germline, CDR1 SGHRS and CDR2 YFSETQ. This CDR3 spans 14 amino acids. CDR3 nucleotide sequence: TGCGCCAGCAGCCTACAGGGGAACACCGGGGAGCTGTTTTTT. Protein sequence: CASSLQGNTGELFF.

The chain combines TRBV5-4 with TRBJ2-1; TRBD2 matches 8 bases. Trimming took 4 bases from V and 5 from J; bases not matched to a gene: 8. CDR1 and CDR2 (germline): SGHNT, YYREEE (reference sequence). CDR3 length: 15 amino acids. CDR3 nucleotides: TGTGCCAGCAGCGCCTCTATACTAGCGGACAATGAGCAGTTCTTC. This translates into CASSASILADNEQFF.

This clone was found once. The V and J genes are TRBV5-1 and TRBJ2-7, with 11 bases matching TRBD2. This CDR3 has 18 amino acids. V lost 2 bases, J lost 2 bases, and 12 bases stayed unmatched. Germline assignment: CDR1 SGHRS and CDR2 YFSETQ. The CDR3 loop is CASSFTSTSTSGTYEQYF. CDR3 DNA: TGCGCCAGCAGCTTTACGTCAACGTCGACTAGCGGGACCTACGAGCAGTACTTC.